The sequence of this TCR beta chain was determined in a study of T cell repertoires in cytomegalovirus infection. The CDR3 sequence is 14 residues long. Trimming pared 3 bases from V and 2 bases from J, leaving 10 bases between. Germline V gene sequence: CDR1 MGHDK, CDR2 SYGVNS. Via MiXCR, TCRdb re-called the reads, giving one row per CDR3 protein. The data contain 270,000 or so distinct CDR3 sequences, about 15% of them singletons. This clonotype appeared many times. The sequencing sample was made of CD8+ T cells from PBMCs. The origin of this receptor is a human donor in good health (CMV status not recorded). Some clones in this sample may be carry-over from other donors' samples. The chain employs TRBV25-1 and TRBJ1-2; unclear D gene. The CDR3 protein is CASSDLPENYGYTF. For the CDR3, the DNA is TGTGCCAGCAGTGATCTTCCAGAAAACTATGGCTACACCTTC.